These T cell receptor beta chains were read from a single sample in a study of shared T cell receptors in the human thymus. Profiled with immunoSEQ multiplex PCR; TCRdb holds only in-frame clones, not every one. The sample contains approximately 760,000 clones, 70% to 90% of which appear only once. The sample was also reused in another study, on human thymus T cells.

The sequencing sample was made of thymocytes. These receptors were taken from a girl under three years old with a congenital heart defect. CDR3s include the opening cysteine and the closing phenylalanine or tryptophan. D genes are given only for firm matches. The size of a clone is reported for some rows only, either as once, few or many, or as a class for expanded clones.

D gene,clone size,J gene,V gene,CDR3 DNA,CDR3 protein
TRBD1,.,TRBJ2-2,TRBV25-1,TGTGCCAGCAGTGACAGTAGGACAGGGGGAGACACCGGGGAGCTGTTTTTT,CASSDSRTGGDTGELFF
.,.,TRBJ2-7,TRBV2,TGTGCCAGCAGTGAACGAGGGGGGGTCTACGAGCAGTACTTC,CASSERGGVYEQYF
.,few,TRBJ2-3,TRBV27,TGTGCCAGCAGTTCCATCACAGATACGCAGTATTTT,CASSSITDTQYF
.,.,TRBJ1-1,TRBV9,TGTGCCAGCAGCTTCCGGGGAGGGGTTATGGCTGAAGCTTTCTTT,CASSFRGGVMAEAFF
TRBD1,once,TRBJ1-2,TRBV10-3,TGTGCCATCAGTGCTGGACAGGGGATTAATGGCTACACCTTC,CAISAGQGINGYTF
.,once,TRBJ2-7,TRBV5-6,TGTGCCAGCAGCTTGGGGCACCTCTCCGAGCAGTACTTC,CASSLGHLSEQYF
.,.,TRBJ1-1,TRBV27,TGTGCCAGCCTCGGGCCACGGACAGAGAGATACACTGAAGCTTTCTTT,CASLGPRTERYTEAFF
.,.,TRBJ1-2,TRBV5-6,TGTGCCAGCAGCTTTCTTCGCGGGGGGCGAGACTATGGCTACACCTTC,CASSFLRGGRDYGYTF
TRBD1,.,TRBJ1-3,TRBV5-1,TGCGCCAGCAGCTCACAGGGGGCTGGAAACACCATATATTTT,CASSSQGAGNTIYF
.,.,TRBJ1-1,TRBV6-5,TGTGCCAGCAGTCTATCCCTGGGGGGTGCTGAAGCTTTCTTT,CASSLSLGGAEAFF
TRBD1,once,TRBJ1-2,TRBV7-9,TGTGCCAGCAGCATCGGGACAGGGGTCGGCTACACCTTC,CASSIGTGVGYTF
TRBD1,.,TRBJ1-5,TRBV4-1,TGCGCCAGCAGCCAAGAATTTGGTGGACAGGGGGCTCCCCCCGACAATCAGCCCCAGCATTTT,CASSQEFGGQGAPPDNQPQHF
.,.,TRBJ1-1,TRBV19,TGTGCCAGTAGTATAAAACAGGGATTGCACACTGAAGCTTTCTTT,CASSIKQGLHTEAFF
.,.,TRBJ2-7,TRBV7-8,TGTGCCAGCAGCTTAGTCAGGAGGGATACCTACGAGCAGTACTTC,CASSLVRRDTYEQYF
.,.,TRBJ2-3,TRBV6-5,TGTGCCAGCAGGCGGGACGGAGAAGATACGCAGTATTTT,CASRRDGEDTQYF
TRBD1,few,TRBJ2-6,TRBV4-2,TGTGCCAGCAGTAAGGGACAGGTCACCTTCTCTGGGGCCAACGTCCTGACTTTC,CASSKGQVTFSGANVLTF
TRBD1,.,TRBJ1-1,TRBV27,TGTGCCAGCAGCGACAGGGTTGAAGCTTTCTTT,CASSDRVEAFF
TRBD1,.,TRBJ2-7,TRBV27,TGTGCCAGCAGTGACGGACAGGGATTGCCCTACGAGCAGTACTTC,CASSDGQGLPYEQYF
.,.,TRBJ1-1,TRBV7-6,TGTGCCAGCAGCTTATTTCCGGGCGGACTCAACACTGAAGCTTTCTTT,CASSLFPGGLNTEAFF
TRBD2,.,TRBJ2-3,TRBV4-1,TGCGCCAGCAGCCAATTACTCCTAGCGGGTGACTTTGGCACAGATACGCAGTATTTT,CASSQLLLAGDFGTDTQYF
.,.,TRBJ1-2,TRBV28,TGTGCCAGCAGCCCAGACAGCGCCCTCCGCTGTGGCTACACCTTC,CASSPDSALRCGYTF
TRBD1,.,TRBJ1-1,TRBV5-1,TGCGCCAGCAGGGAGGACAGGGTCGGGACTGAAGCTTTCTTT,CASREDRVGTEAFF
TRBD1,.,TRBJ1-1,TRBV19,TGTGCCAGTAGTAATGGGACAGGGGGCACTGAAGCTTTCTTT,CASSNGTGGTEAFF
TRBD1,.,TRBJ1-2,TRBV14,TGTGCCAGCAGTAGGGGGCGGGAACATGGCTACACCTTC,CASSRGREHGYTF
TRBD1,.,TRBJ2-7,TRBV11-2,TGTGCCAGCAGCCCTACCGTACAGGGGGCCTATTACGAGCAGTACTTC,CASSPTVQGAYYEQYF
.,.,TRBJ2-1,TRBV9,TGTGCCAGCAGCTCCAGGGAACTTGGCGCTGGAAATGAGCAGTTCTTC,CASSSRELGAGNEQFF
TRBD1,.,TRBJ1-3,TRBV30,TGTGCCTGGCAACCCGCTAGGGACAGAAAGGCGGTCCTCTCTGGAAACACCATATATTTT,CAWQPARDRKAVLSGNTIYF
.,.,TRBJ1-2,TRBV14,TGTGCCAGCAGCCAGGAGGGATACGGCTACACCTTC,CASSQEGYGYTF
TRBD1,.,TRBJ2-7,TRBV6-1,TGTGCCAGCAGTGAAAGTCCAGGACAGGGGGCATACGAGCAGTACTTC,CASSESPGQGAYEQYF
.,.,TRBJ1-5,TRBV15,TGTGCCACCAGCAGAGATTATGACAGAGTATATCAGCCCCAGCATTTT,CATSRDYDRVYQPQHF
.,.,TRBJ1-6,TRBV9,TGTGCCAGCAGCGCCCGCGGGGGGCAGGATTCACCCCTCCACTTT,CASSARGGQDSPLHF
TRBD2,.,TRBJ2-2,TRBV5-1,TGCGCCAGCAGCTTGGCCAGCGGGGGATCGAACACCGGGGAGCTGTTTTTT,CASSLASGGSNTGELFF
.,.,TRBJ1-2,TRBV9,TGTGCCAGCAGCGTAGGGGGAAGGCAGAATCTTAAACAGGGTGGCTACACCTTC,CASSVGGRQNLKQGGYTF
TRBD1,.,TRBJ1-6,TRBV18,TGTGCCAGCTCACCACGTAGGGGACAGGGTAATTCACCCCTCCACTTT,CASSPRRGQGNSPLHF
.,few,TRBJ2-5,TRBV11-2,TGTGCCAGCAGCTTATACCCGGGTGTCGGAACCCAGTACTTC,CASSLYPGVGTQYF
.,.,TRBJ2-3,TRBV15,TGTGCCACCAGCAGACCTCCGGGACACCGCAAGAGCACAGATACGCAGTATTTT,CATSRPPGHRKSTDTQYF
.,.,TRBJ1-1,TRBV7-2,TGTGCCAGCAGCTTAGCGTCGCTCCAACATTTGAACACTGAAGCTTTCTTT,CASSLASLQHLNTEAFF
.,once,TRBJ2-7,TRBV28,TGTGCCAGCAGTCCTAGGTGGGGGGGCCTTTACGAGCAGTACTTC,CASSPRWGGLYEQYF
.,.,TRBJ2-7,TRBV15,TGTGCCACCAGCGGCGACAGGTTCTACGAGCAGTACTTC,CATSGDRFYEQYF
.,.,TRBJ2-1,TRBV14,TGTGCCAGCAGCCACCCCTCGAGCTCCTACAATGAGCAGTTCTTC,CASSHPSSSYNEQFF
.,.,TRBJ2-7,TRBV4-1,TGCGCCAGCAGCCAAGAGAGGGGGTCAATTCACGAGCAGTACTTC,CASSQERGSIHEQYF
TRBD1,.,TRBJ1-4,TRBV7-6,TGTGCCAGCAGCTTGACAGGGATAAAGGAAAAACTGTTTTTT,CASSLTGIKEKLFF
TRBD1,.,TRBJ1-2,TRBV15,TGTGCCACCAGCCCGCGGACAGGGGGCGCATTAATGGCGTGGTACACCTTC,CATSPRTGGALMAWYTF
.,.,TRBJ2-7,TRBV4-1,TGCGCCAGCAGCCAGAAACCCCTTAGTCCCGAGCAGTACTTC,CASSQKPLSPEQYF
TRBD2,.,TRBJ2-5,TRBV19,TGTGCCAGTACGAGGACTAGCGGGGCCCTGGAGACCCAGTACTTC,CASTRTSGALETQYF
.,.,TRBJ1-5,TRBV5-8,TGTGCCAGCAGCTTGGGGAGGGTCGGGCAGATCGATCAGCCCCAGCATTTT,CASSLGRVGQIDQPQHF
.,.,TRBJ2-6,TRBV5-6,TGTGCCAGCAGCTTGCAGTCCCTCTCTGGGGCCAACGTCCTGACTTTC,CASSLQSLSGANVLTF
TRBD1,.,TRBJ1-2,TRBV15,TGTGCCACCAGCAGAGATCCCATCGGGACAGTCGCGTCCGCTAACTATGGCTACACCTTC,CATSRDPIGTVASANYGYTF
.,.,TRBJ1-4,TRBV9,TGTGCCAGCAGTGCCCTGAGGGAGTCTGAAAAACTGTTTTTT,CASSALRESEKLFF